This entry lists 17 T cell receptor beta chains sequenced from one sample in a study of blood T cell repertoires in COVID-19. Here immunoSEQ multiplex PCR was the method, and the copy in TCRdb shows in-frame clones only, minus some. The repertoire consists of around 160,000 clones, with roughly 90% occurring once and the leading ten covering 2% to 2.5%. Sequencing was carried out using peripheral blood. All receptors come from a human donor in a cohort sampled during active COVID-19.

In regard to this clone: Other nucleotide sequences from this sample produce the same CDR3. The chain combines TRBV7-8 with TRBJ2-5; D is possibly TRBD2 (6 bases). This CDR3 contains 16 residues. Between the trimmed V and J ends, which lost 5 bases and 2 bases, there was a span of 18 bases. In germline, CDR1 is SGHVS, CDR2 FQNEAQ. CDR3 sequence reads: CASSLEVGGGQETQYF. The CDR3, as DNA: TGTGCCAGCAGCCTTGAGGTTGGGGGAGGACAAGAGACCCAGTACTTC.

The V call is TRBV5-6, the J call TRBJ1-6; the match to TRBD1 covers 7 bases. Germline loops: CDR1 SGHDT, CDR2 YYEEEE. This CDR3 is 16 amino acids long. V was pared by 6 bases and J by 0 bases, with 6 bases of the junction left unmatched. The CDR3 coding sequence is TGTGCCAGCATAAGAGGGGGCCCCTCCTATAATTCACCCCTCCACTTT. Translated, it gives CASIRGGPSYNSPLHF. The variable domain in full, completed from reference TRBV5-6 and TRBJ1-6, reads DAGVTQSPTHLIKTRGQQVTLRCSPKSGHDTVSWYQQALGQGPQFIFQYYEEEERQRGNFPDRFSGHQFPNYSSELNVNALLLGDSALYLCASIRGGPSYNSPLHFGNGTRLTVT.

This clone was counted a single time. The chain has TRBV15 and TRBJ2-3, with 7 positions matching TRBD1. Per the germline V gene, CDR1 is LNHNV and CDR2 is YYDKDF (reference sequence). The V gene end was trimmed by 4 bases and the J gene end by 2 bases; junction bases not matched to a gene: 3. This CDR3 comprises 14 residues. The chain's CDR3 is CATSKGQLTDTQYF. CDR3 nucleotide sequence: TGTGCCACCAGCAAGGGACAGCTCACAGATACGCAGTATTTT.

The rearrangement links TRBV28 to TRBJ2-3; D may be TRBD1 (6 bases). In germline, CDR1 is MDHEN, CDR2 SYDVKM. Between the trimmed V and J ends, which lost 5 bases and 1 base, there was a span of 16 bases. There are 16 residues in the CDR3. The CDR3 DNA is TGTGCCAGCAGTCCTACCCCGTACAGGGGCACAGATACGCAGTATTTT. Its protein product is CASSPTPYRGTDTQYF.

The chain has TRBV3-1 (or the pseudogene TRBV3-2) and TRBJ2-3; TRBD1 matches 8 bases. V shed 2 bases, J shed 4 bases, and the junction held 5 bases outside the gene matches. CDR1 LGHDT and CDR2 YNNKEL come from the germline V gene (reference sequence). The CDR3 contains 15 residues. CDR3 in DNA: TGTGCCAGCAGCCAAATCCAGGGGGCCCCAGATACGCAGTATTTT. Amino acid sequence: CASSQIQGAPDTQYF.

This chain uses TRBV6-6 with TRBJ2-6, with D maybe TRBD1 (6 bases). In germline, CDR1 is MNHNY, CDR2 SVGAGI (reference sequence). Trimming left V 6 bases short and J 9 bases short, with 18 bases between. This CDR3 contains 15 residues. CDR3 nucleotide sequence: TGTGCCAGCAGCAAACGAGCTGGGGGCTACAACGTCCTGACTTTC. The encoded protein is CASSKRAGGYNVLTF.

The rearrangement joins TRBV28 to TRBJ2-4; 10 bases map to TRBD2. Looked up from germline, CDR1 is MDHEN and CDR2 is SYDVKM. V was pared by 7 bases and J by 0 bases, with 6 bases of the junction left unmatched. CDR3 length: 16 residues. Written as DNA, the CDR3 is TGTGCCAGCACCCATGGACTAGCGGTAGCCAAAAACATTCAGTACTTC. It translates to CASTHGLAVAKNIQYF.

The chain combines TRBV14 with TRBJ2-1; possible D gene TRBD2, 5 bases. This CDR3 comprises 12 residues. V dropped 5 bases and J dropped 8 bases, with 10 bases sitting between them. Per germline, CDR1 SGHDN and CDR2 FVKESK. The CDR3 nucleotides are TGTGCCAGCAGCGGCTTGGAGGATGAGCAGTTCTTC. Its translation is CASSGLEDEQFF. The whole variable domain, filled in from reference TRBV14 and TRBJ2-1, reads EAGVTQFPSHSVIEKGQTVTLRCDPISGHDNLYWYRRVMGKEIKFLLHFVKESKQDESGMPNNRFLAERTGGTYSTLKVQPAELEDSGVYFCASSGLEDEQFFGPGTRLTVL.

The chain couples TRBV4-3 to TRBJ1-4; 9 nucleotides agree with TRBD1. Germline CDR1 reads LGHNA; CDR2 reads YSLEER. With 0 bases clipped from V and 5 bases from J, the junction kept 4 bases outside the gene matches. There are 16 residues in the CDR3. The CDR3 here is CASSQDWGQGNEKLFF. CDR3 in DNA: TGCGCCAGCAGCCAAGATTGGGGACAGGGAAATGAAAAACTGTTTTTT.

The gene calls are TRBV2 and TRBJ2-2, with 14 positions matching TRBD2. Looked up from germline, CDR1 is SNHLY and CDR2 is FYNNEI. J was trimmed by 4 bases and V by 5 bases; bases with no gene match: 6. CDR3 length equals 17 residues. DNA for the CDR3: TGTGCCAGCAGTCCGACTAGCGGGGGGGCGCTCACCGGGGAGCTGTTTTTT. Amino acid sequence: CASSPTSGGALTGELFF.

This clone was counted between two and nine times. The genes are TRBV19 and TRBJ1-5; 7 positions agree with TRBD1. Unmatched junction bases numbered 3, after V lost 5 bases and J lost 5 bases. CDR3 size: 13 residues. Per the germline V gene, CDR1 is LNHDA and CDR2 is SQIVND (reference sequence). The CDR3 bases are TGTGCCAGTAGTTCAGGGGGTGATCAGCCCCAGCATTTT. It translates to CASSSGGDQPQHF.

V and J are TRBV20-1 and TRBJ2-7, with 10 bases identical to TRBD2. The CDR3 is 15 amino acids. CDR1 is DFQATT and CDR2 is SNEGSKA in the germline V gene (reference sequence). Losses at the gene ends were 3 bases for V and 4 bases for J; bases not matched to a gene: 9. The CDR3 DNA sequence: TGCAGTGCTAGTGGGCCGGCTAGCGGGAGATACGAGCAGTACTTC. Amino acid sequence: CSASGPASGRYEQYF.

CDR3 amino acids: CAISKGLATTSQSSYNEQFF. CDR3 nucleotides: TGTGCCATCAGCAAGGGACTAGCGACCACATCCCAAAGCTCCTACAATGAGCAGTTCTTC. The J gene is TRBJ2-1, the V gene TRBV10-3; 10 bases map to TRBD2. The CDR3 spans 20 residues. V lost 6 bases, J lost 0 bases, and 17 bases stayed unmatched. Germline V gene sequence: CDR1 ENHRY, CDR2 SYGVKD.

V usage is TRBV5-1 and J usage is TRBJ1-1; D is ambiguous. Trimming shortened V by 0 bases and J by 0 bases, and 12 bases separated the two germline ends. The CDR3 is 16 amino acids. CDR1 SGHRS and CDR2 YFSETQ come from the germline V gene. The chain's CDR3 is CASSLVPGNMNTEAFF. CDR3 DNA sequence: TGCGCCAGCAGCTTGGTGCCGGGGAACATGAACACTGAAGCTTTCTTT.

The chain couples TRBV11-1 to TRBJ1-4, with a weak D call TRBD1 (6 bases). Germline V CDR1 and CDR2: SGHAT, FQDESV (reference sequence). The CDR3 sequence is 14 residues long. V gave up 5 bases and J gave up 8 bases, with 15 bases separating them. The CDR3 region is CASSPRTVGEKLFF. The CDR3 DNA reads TGTGCCAGCAGCCCGAGGACAGTCGGAGAAAAACTGTTTTTT. The variable domain in full, with the rest retrieved from reference TRBV11-1 and TRBJ1-4, is EAEVAQSPRYKITEKSQAVAFWCDPISGHATLYWYRQILGQGPELLVQFQDESVVDDSQLPKDRFSAERLKGVDSTLKIQPAELGDSAMYLCASSPRTVGEKLFFGSGTQLSVL.

The CDR3 sequence is CASSGQLLRVGYTF. The DNA of the CDR3 is TGTGCCAGCAGTGGACAGCTCCTTCGAGTCGGCTACACCTTC. This sequence joins TRBV2 and TRBJ1-2, with D perhaps matching TRBD1 (5 bases). The CDR3 loop spans 14 amino acids. V was shortened by 4 bases and J by 8 bases, with 17 bases between the two germline ends. The V gene's germline CDR1 is SNHLY and CDR2 FYNNEI. The variable domain in full, with the rest retrieved from reference TRBV2 and TRBJ1-2, is EPEVTQTPSHQVTQMGQEVILRCVPISNHLYFYWYRQILGQKVEFLVSFYNNEISEKSEIFDDQFSVERPDGSNFTLKIRSTKLEDSAMYFCASSGQLLRVGYTFGSGTRLTVV.

V and J are TRBV9 and TRBJ2-1, with 9 nucleotides matching TRBD2. J lost 0 bases, V lost 6 bases, and 4 bases had no gene match. The CDR3 extends over 15 amino acids. Germline loops: CDR1 SGDLS, CDR2 YYNGEE. The CDR3 DNA follows: TGTGCCAGCACCCGTAGCGGGAGCTCCTACAATGAGCAGTTCTTC. Encoded protein: CASTRSGSSYNEQFF.